This TCR beta chain was documented in a study of T cells in localized non-small cell lung cancer. General study results and limits: Uninvolved adjacent lung, not tumor, had the highest T cell clonality. Analysis by sequencing included only one tumor region, so heterogeneity remains possible. Adjacent lung tissue had a median roughly 62 of the top 100 clones found in the tumor.

Germline V lookup: CDR1 SGDLS, CDR2 YYNGEE. Trimming stripped 0 bases from V and 2 bases from J, with 12 bases between. This CDR3 is built from 15 residues. The assay was immunoSEQ multiplex PCR, and TCRdb's table has in-frame clones only and misses some. The top ten hold less than 6% of the sample, which has 45,000 to 70,000 clones, roughly 85% seen once. As regards this clone: The antigen remains undetermined.

This receptor was identified in a woman aged 35-70 years with stage I lung adenocarcinoma. Specimen: peripheral blood, collected before any cancer treatment. The rearrangement uses TRBV9 and TRBJ2-7; the D is unclear. CDR3 sequence (DNA): TGTGCCAGCAGCGTAGGAGGTGGGCCGGCCTACGAGCAGTACTTC. Its protein product is CASSVGGGPAYEQYF.